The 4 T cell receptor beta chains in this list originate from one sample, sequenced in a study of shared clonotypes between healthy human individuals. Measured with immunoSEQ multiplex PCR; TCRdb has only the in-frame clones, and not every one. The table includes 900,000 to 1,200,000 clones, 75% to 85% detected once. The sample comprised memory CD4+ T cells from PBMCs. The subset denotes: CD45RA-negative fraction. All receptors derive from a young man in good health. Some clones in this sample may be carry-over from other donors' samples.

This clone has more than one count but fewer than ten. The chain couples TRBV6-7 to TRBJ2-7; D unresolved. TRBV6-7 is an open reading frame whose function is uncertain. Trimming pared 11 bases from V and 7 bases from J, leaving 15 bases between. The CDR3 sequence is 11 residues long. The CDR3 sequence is CALLDVQEQYF. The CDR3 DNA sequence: TGTGCCCTGTTAGATGTTCAGGAGCAGTACTTC.

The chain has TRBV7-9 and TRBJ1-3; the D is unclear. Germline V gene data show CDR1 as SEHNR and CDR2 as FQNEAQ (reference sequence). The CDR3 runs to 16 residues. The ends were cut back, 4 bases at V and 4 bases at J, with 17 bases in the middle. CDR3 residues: CASSSMDRAQGNTIYF. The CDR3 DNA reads TGTGCCAGCAGCTCTATGGACCGAGCCCAAGGAAACACCATATATTTT.

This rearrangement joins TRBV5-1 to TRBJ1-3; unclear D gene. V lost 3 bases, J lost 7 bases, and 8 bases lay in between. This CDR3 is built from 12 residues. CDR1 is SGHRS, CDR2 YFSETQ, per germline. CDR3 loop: CASSWEGNTIYF. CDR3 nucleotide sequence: TGCGCCAGCAGCTGGGAAGGGAACACCATATATTTT.

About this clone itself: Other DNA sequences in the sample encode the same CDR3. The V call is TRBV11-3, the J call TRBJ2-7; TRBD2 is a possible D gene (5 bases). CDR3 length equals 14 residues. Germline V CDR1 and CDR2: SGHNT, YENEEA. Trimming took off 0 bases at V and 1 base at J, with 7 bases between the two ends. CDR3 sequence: CASSLDSGSYEQYF. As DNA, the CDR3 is TGTGCCAGCAGCTTAGATTCGGGGTCCTACGAGCAGTACTTC.